The clone carrying this T cell receptor (beta chain) was observed a few times. This entry comes from a study of blood T cells in healthy people across ages. The CDR3 covers 16 residues. Trimming at V came to 0 bases and at J to 6 bases, leaving 10 bases not matched to a gene. CDR1 and CDR2 from the germline V gene are SGHRS and YFSETQ. Primers used in a second PCR of about 6 to 12 cycles were a sample-barcoded 5' primer and a J-beta primer mix. Each CDR3 protein gets one entry after TCRdb re-called the 5' RACE reads with MiXCR. This sample has hundreds of thousands of distinct CDR3 sequences, with around 24% found just once. These data are also associated with another study on T cells of mothers and their children.

The sequence derives from a boy younger than 18 in good health. The V call is TRBV5-1, the J call TRBJ2-3, with TRBD2 matching 7 bases. Material for sequencing was blood. This chain's CDR3 is CASSLVASQGGDTQYF. The DNA for the CDR3 is TGCGCCAGCAGCTTGGTGGCATCCCAGGGAGGGGATACGCAGTATTTT.